Listed below are T cell receptor beta chains from one sample, sequenced in a study of blood T cell repertoires in COVID-19. Using immunoSEQ multiplex PCR, the repertoire was profiled, and TCRdb retains in-frame clones only, with some absent. The sample has 40,000 or so clones; 79% are singletons. Sequencing was carried out using peripheral blood. The receptors shown here come from a man aged 65-85 years with acute or convalescent COVID-19. CDR3s include the opening cysteine and the closing phenylalanine or tryptophan. The D gene is left open where the match is weak. Not all rows give a size; the values are once, few, many and, for expanded clones, a class.

CASSSGFTGELFF,TGTGCCAGCAGCTCGGGATTCACCGGGGAGCTGTTTTTT,NA,TRBV13,few,TRBJ2-2
CASSFERGQPQHF,TGCGCCAGCAGCTTCGAACGGGGTCAGCCCCAGCATTTT,NA,TRBV5-1,NA,TRBJ1-5
CASSLDPQGREQYF,TGTGCCAGCAGCTTAGACCCGCAGGGTCGCGAGCAGTACTTC,NA,TRBV7-3,once,TRBJ2-7
CASRQKLAGYYNEQFF,TGTGCCAGCAGGCAAAAGCTAGCGGGATACTACAATGAGCAGTTCTTC,TRBD2,TRBV3-1/TRBV3-2,NA,TRBJ2-1
CASSQSGLAGGYEQFF,TGCGCCAGCAGCCAATCGGGACTAGCGGGAGGCTATGAGCAGTTCTTC,TRBD2,TRBV4-3,NA,TRBJ2-1
CASGPGPTNEKLFF,TGTGCCAGCGGCCCAGGCCCAACTAATGAAAAACTGTTTTTT,NA,TRBV2,NA,TRBJ1-4
CASSVGLAGLNEQFF,TGTGCCAGCAGCGTCGGGCTAGCGGGATTGAATGAGCAGTTCTTC,TRBD2,TRBV9,NA,TRBJ2-1
CASSPNGKEVSYEQYF,TGCGCCAGCAGTCCGAATGGGAAGGAGGTTTCCTACGAGCAGTACTTC,NA,TRBV23-1,few,TRBJ2-7
CAGGSGRKGTDTQYF,TGTGCCGGGGGTAGCGGGAGAAAAGGGACAGATACGCAGTATTTT,TRBD2,TRBV6-4,NA,TRBJ2-3
CASSPPAQANTEAFF,TGTGCCAGCTCACCACCTGCGCAGGCCAACACTGAAGCTTTCTTT,NA,TRBV18,NA,TRBJ1-1